Detailed here is one T cell receptor beta chain. Its antigen is as yet unknown. Each donor was a healthy Caucasian individual from Russia, aged roughly 6 to 90. This specimen belongs to a study of blood T cells in healthy people across ages. From germline, CDR1 is DFQATT and CDR2 SNEGSKA (reference sequence). V gave up 3 bases and J gave up 1 base; unmatched junction bases: 4. The CDR3 is 15 amino acids. The use of a sample-barcoded 5' primer and a J-beta primer mix characterized a second PCR of roughly 6 to 11 cycles. A template-switch adaptor that had 12 random nucleotides put a tag on each cDNA molecule. TCRdb re-called the 5' RACE reads with MiXCR, one entry per CDR3 protein. Of 950,000 to 1,200,000 distinct CDR3 sequences listed, 35% to 45% are singletons. Study-level results: A strong correlation was seen between TCR beta diversity and naive T cell percentage. Age showed a roughly linear inverse relationship with TCR beta diversity per million T cells.

Sample: blood. The receptor was derived from a man between 18 and 29 years old in good health. This rearrangement joins TRBV20-1 to TRBJ2-3; 10 positions agree with TRBD1. CDR3 protein: CSARAGTGGTDTQYF. In DNA form, the CDR3 reads TGCAGTGCTAGGGCCGGGACAGGGGGCACAGATACGCAGTATTTT.